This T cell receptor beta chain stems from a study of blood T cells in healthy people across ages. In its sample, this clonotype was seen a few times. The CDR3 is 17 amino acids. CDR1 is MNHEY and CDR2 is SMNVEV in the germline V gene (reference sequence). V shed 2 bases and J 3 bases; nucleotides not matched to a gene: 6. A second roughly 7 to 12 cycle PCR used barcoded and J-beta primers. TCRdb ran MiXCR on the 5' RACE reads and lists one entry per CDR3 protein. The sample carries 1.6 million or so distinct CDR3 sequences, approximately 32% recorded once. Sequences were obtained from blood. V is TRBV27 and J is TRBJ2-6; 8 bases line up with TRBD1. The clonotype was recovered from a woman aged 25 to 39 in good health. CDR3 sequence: CASSLRQGAGGANVLTF. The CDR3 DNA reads TGTGCCAGCAGTTTACGGCAGGGGGCCGGTGGGGCCAACGTCCTGACTTTC.